The 4 T cell receptor beta chains presented below share a single source sample, sequenced in a study of cytomegalovirus exposure and HLA in healthy donors. The PCR was carried out with 60 Vbeta primers and 13 Jbeta primers. Generated by immunoSEQ multiplex PCR, the TCRdb table keeps only in-frame clones and is missing some. The table includes about 110,000 clones, 65% to 75% detected once. The sequenced material came from PBMCs. The receptors derive from a female donor in good health and CMV-seronegative.

This rearrangement joins TRBV5-1 to TRBJ2-1; 7 bases map to TRBD2. Per the germline V gene, CDR1 is SGHRS and CDR2 is YFSETQ. The CDR3 extends over 16 amino acids. V was clipped by 0 bases and J by 3 bases; unmatched bases: 6. The CDR3 DNA reads as TGCGCCAGCAGCTTGGCTACCAGCGGGAACTACAATGAGCAGTTCTTC. It encodes CASSLATSGNYNEQFF. Together with reference TRBV5-1 and TRBJ2-1, the CDR3 gives the full variable domain: KAGVTQTPRYLIKTRGQQVTLSCSPISGHRSVSWYQQTPGQGLQFLFEYFSETQRNKGNFPGRFSGRQFSNSRSEMNVSTLELGDSALYLCASSLATSGNYNEQFFGPGTRLTVL.

The rearrangement uses TRBV25-1 and TRBJ1-2; D is uncertain. V was pared by 6 bases and J by 6 bases, with 8 bases between. Germline V gene data show CDR1 as MGHDK and CDR2 as SYGVNS. CDR3 size: 11 residues. The CDR3 here is CASSRGNGYTF. The CDR3 region has the DNA TGTGCCAGCAGCAGAGGGAATGGCTACACCTTC.

The chain combines TRBV19 with TRBJ2-6; 12 bases align to TRBD2. Germline assignment: CDR1 LNHDA and CDR2 SQIVND (reference sequence). The CDR3 consists of 18 residues. Trimming took 3 bases from V and 4 from J; bases not matched to a gene: 7. In nucleotides, the CDR3 is TGTGCCAGTAGTATCCTAGCGGGAGGGCCGAGAGGGGCCAACGTCCTGACTTTC. Translation gives CASSILAGGPRGANVLTF.

Remarks on this clone: At one boundary the junction diverges from the germline segment, which might be a read error. The chain combines TRBV7-8 with TRBJ2-5, with D possibly matching TRBD1 (6 bases). Germline assignment: CDR1 SGHVS and CDR2 FQNEAQ. CDR3 length: 14 residues. CDR3 sequence reads: CASSPEDRPGDQNF. In DNA, the CDR3 is TGTGCCAGCAGCCCCGAAGACAGGCCGGGTGACCAAAACTTC.